This TCR beta chain was found in a study of response to subunit inactivated influenza vaccine. TCRdb fed the RT-PCR reads into MiXCR, producing one record per CDR3 protein. Here the sample spans a few hundred thousand distinct CDR3 sequences, about 7.2% being singletons. CDR1 and CDR2 from the germline V gene are MNHNS and SASEGT. CDR3 length equals 13 residues. Trimming removed 2 bases at V and 4 bases at J, with 6 bases between. This clonotype came up a few times. As yet, its antigen is unknown. Study-level results: T cells newly recruited by each seasonal influenza vaccination are few, the authors suggested.

This TCR was sampled from a man aged 45 to 70 who received an inactivated influenza vaccine. The genes are TRBV6-1 and TRBJ1-5; D gene ambiguous. The material sequenced was PBMCs from blood, taken 23 to 25 months after vaccination. CDR3 coding DNA: TGTGCCAGCAGTGAACTACCTAATCAGCCCCAGCATTTT. Its protein is CASSELPNQPQHF.